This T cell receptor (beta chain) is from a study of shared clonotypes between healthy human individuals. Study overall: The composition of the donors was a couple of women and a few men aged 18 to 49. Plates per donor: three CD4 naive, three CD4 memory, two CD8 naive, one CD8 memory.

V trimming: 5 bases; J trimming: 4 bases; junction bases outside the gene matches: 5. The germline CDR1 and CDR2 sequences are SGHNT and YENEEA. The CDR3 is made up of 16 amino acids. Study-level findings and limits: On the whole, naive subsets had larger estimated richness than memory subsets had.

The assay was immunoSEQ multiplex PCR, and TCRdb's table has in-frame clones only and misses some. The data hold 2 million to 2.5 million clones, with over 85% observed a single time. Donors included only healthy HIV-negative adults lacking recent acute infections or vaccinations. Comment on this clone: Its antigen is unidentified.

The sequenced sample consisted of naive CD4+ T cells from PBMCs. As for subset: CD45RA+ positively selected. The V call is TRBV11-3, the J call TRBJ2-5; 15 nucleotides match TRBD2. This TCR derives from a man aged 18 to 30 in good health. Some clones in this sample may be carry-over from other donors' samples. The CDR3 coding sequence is TGTGCCAGCAGCCCCGGACTAGCGGGGGGGAGAGAGACCCAGTACTTC. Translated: CASSPGLAGGRETQYF.